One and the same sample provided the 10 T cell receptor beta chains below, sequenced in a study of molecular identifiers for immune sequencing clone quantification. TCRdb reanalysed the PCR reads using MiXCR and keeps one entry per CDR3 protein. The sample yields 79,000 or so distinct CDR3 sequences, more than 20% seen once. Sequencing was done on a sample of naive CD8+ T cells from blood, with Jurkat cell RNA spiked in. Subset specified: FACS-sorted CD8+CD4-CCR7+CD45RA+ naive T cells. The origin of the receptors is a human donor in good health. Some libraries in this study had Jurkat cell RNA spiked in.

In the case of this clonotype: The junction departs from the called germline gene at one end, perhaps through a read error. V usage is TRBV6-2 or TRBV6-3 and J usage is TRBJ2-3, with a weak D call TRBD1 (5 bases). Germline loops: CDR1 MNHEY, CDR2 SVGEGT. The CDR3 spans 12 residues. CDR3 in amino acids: CASRRLTDTQKF. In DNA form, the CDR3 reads TGTGCCAGCAGACGCTTGACAGATACGCAGAAATTT.

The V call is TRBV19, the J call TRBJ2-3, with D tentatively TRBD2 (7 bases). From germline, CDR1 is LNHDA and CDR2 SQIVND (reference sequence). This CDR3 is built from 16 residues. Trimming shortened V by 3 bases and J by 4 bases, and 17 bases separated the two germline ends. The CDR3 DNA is TGTGCCAGTAGTATTTCGGGGGGCTTCTTCGCAGATACGCAGTATTTT. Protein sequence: CASSISGGFFADTQYF.

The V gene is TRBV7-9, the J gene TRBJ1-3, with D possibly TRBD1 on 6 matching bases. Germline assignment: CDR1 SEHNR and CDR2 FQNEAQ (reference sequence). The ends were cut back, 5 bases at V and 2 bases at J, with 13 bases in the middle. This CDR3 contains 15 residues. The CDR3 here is CASSPLPGAGNTIYF. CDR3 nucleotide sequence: TGTGCCAGCAGCCCACTCCCAGGGGCTGGAAACACCATATATTTT.

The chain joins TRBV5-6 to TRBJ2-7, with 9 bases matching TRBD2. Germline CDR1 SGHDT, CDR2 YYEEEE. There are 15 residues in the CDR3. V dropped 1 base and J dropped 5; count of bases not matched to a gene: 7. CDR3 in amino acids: CASSLLLAGIDEQYF. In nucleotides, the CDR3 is TGTGCCAGCAGCTTGTTGCTAGCGGGAATCGACGAGCAGTACTTC.

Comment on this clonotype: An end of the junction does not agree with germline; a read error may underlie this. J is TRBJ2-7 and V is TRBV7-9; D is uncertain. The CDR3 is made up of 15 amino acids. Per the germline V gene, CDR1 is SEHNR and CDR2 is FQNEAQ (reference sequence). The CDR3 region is CARSLTPGQPREQYF. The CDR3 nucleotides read TGTGCCCGCAGCTTAACGCCCGGCCAGCCTCGGGAGCAGTACTTC.

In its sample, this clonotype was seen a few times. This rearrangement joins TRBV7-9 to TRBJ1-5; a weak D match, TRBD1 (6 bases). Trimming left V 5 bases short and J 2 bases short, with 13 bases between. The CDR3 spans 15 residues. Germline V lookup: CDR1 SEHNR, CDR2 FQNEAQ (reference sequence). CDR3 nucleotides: TGTGCCAGCAGCCCACAGGGAGTGGGCAATCAGCCCCAGCATTTT. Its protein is CASSPQGVGNQPQHF.

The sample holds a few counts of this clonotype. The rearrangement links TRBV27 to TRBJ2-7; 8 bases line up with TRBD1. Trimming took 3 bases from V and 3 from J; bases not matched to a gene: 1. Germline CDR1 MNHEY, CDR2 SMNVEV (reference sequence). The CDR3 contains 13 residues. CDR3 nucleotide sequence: TGTGCCAGCAGTTTGGACAGGGACTACGAGCAGTACTTC. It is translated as CASSLDRDYEQYF.

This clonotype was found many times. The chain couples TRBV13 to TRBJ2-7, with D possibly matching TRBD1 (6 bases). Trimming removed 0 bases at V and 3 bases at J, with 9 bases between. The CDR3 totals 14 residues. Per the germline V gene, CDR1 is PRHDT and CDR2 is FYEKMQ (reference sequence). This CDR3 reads CASSLGAGVYEQYF. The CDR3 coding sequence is TGTGCCAGCAGCTTAGGGGCAGGGGTCTACGAGCAGTACTTC.

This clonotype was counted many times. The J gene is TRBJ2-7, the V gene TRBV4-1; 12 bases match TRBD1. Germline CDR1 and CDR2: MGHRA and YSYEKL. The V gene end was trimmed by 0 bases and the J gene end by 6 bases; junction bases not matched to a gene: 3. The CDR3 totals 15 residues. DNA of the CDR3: TGCGCCAGCAGCCAAGATGGGACAGGGGGCCTCGAGCAGTACTTC. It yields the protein CASSQDGTGGLEQYF.

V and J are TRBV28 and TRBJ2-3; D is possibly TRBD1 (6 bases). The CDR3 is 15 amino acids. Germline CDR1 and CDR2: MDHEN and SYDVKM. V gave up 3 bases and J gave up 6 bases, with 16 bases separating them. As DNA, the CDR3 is TGTGCCAGCAGTTTTGGTGGGGGCCGTTGGGATACGCAGTATTTT. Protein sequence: CASSFGGGRWDTQYF.